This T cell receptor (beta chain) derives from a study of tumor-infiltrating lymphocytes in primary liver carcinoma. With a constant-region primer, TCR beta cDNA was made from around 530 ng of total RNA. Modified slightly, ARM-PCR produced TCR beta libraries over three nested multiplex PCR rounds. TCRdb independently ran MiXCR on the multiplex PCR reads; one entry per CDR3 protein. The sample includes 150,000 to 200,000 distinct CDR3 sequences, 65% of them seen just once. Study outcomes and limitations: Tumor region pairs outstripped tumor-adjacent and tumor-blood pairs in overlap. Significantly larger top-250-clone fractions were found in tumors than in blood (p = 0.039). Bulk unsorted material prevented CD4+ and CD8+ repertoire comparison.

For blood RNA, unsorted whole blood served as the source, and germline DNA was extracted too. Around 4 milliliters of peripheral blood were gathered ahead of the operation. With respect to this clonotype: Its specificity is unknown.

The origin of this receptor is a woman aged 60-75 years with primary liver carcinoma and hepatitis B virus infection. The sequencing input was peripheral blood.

The CDR3 sequence is CASSLGSGRDEQFF. CDR3 in DNA: TGCGCCAGCAGCTTGGGCTCCGGGAGGGATGAGCAGTTCTTC. J is TRBJ2-1 and V is TRBV5-1, with 8 nucleotides matching TRBD2. CDR1 is SGHRS, CDR2 YFSETQ, per germline. V shed 0 bases, J shed 8 bases, and the junction held 4 bases outside the gene matches. The CDR3 length is 14 residues.